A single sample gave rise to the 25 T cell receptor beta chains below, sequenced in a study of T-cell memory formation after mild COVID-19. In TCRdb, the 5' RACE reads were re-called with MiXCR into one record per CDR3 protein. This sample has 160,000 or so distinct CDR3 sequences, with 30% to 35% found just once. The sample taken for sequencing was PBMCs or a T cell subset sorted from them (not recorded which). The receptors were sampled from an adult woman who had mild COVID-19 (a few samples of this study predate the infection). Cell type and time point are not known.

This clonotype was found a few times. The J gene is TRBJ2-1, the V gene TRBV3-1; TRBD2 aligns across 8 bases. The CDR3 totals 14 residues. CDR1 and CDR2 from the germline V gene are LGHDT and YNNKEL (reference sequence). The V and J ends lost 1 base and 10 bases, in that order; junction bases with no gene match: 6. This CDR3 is CASSQAWASGEQFF. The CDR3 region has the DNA TGTGCCAGCAGCCAAGCTTGGGCTAGCGGGGAGCAGTTCTTC.

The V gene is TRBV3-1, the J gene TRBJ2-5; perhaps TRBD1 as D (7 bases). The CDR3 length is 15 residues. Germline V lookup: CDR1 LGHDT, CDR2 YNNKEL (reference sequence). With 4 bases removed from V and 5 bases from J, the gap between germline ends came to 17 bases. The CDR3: CASSPRGVLEETQYF. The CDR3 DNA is TGTGCCAGCAGCCCCAGGGGGGTTTTGGAGGAGACCCAGTACTTC.

CDR3 in amino acids: CASREPGQGAYEQYF. For the CDR3, the DNA is TGTGCCAGCAGAGAACCGGGACAGGGGGCCTACGAGCAGTACTTC. The rearrangement joins TRBV7-9 to TRBJ2-7; 11 bases agree with TRBD1. The CDR3 is made up of 15 amino acids. Germline V gene lookup returns CDR1 SEHNR and CDR2 FQNEAQ (reference sequence). Unmatched junction bases numbered 6, after V lost 6 bases and J lost 2 bases. Combining the CDR3 with reference TRBV7-9 and TRBJ2-7 gives the whole variable domain DTGVSQNPRHKITKRGQNVTFRCDPISEHNRLYWYRQTLGQGPEFLTYFQNEAQLEKSRLLSDRFSAERPKGSFSTLEIQRTEQGDSAMYLCASREPGQGAYEQYFGPGTRLTVT.

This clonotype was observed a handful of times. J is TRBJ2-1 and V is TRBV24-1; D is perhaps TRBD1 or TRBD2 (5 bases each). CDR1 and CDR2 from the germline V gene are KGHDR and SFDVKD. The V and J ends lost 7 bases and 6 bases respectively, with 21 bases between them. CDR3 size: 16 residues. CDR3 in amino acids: CATSGTHMGRPNEQFF. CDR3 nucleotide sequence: TGTGCCACCAGCGGGACCCACATGGGGCGACCCAATGAGCAGTTCTTC.

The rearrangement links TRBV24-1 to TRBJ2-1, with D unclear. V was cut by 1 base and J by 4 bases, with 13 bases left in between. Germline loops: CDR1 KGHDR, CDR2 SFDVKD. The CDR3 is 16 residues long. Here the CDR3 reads CATSDFGEATYNEQFF. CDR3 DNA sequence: TGTGCCACCAGTGATTTCGGAGAGGCGACTTACAATGAGCAGTTCTTC.

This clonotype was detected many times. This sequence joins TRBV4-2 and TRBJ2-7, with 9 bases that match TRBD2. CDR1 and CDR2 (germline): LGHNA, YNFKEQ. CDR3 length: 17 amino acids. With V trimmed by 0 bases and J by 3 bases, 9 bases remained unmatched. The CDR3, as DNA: TGTGCCAGCAGCCAAGATTCGGGGGCTAGCGGGGTCTACGAGCAGTACTTC. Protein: CASSQDSGASGVYEQYF.

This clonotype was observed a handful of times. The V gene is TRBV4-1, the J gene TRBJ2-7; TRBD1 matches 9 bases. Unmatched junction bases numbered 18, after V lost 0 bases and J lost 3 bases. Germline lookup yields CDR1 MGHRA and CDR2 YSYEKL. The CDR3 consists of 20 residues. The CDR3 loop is CASSQDLVGTGLADGYEQYF. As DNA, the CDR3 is TGCGCCAGCAGCCAAGATCTGGTCGGGACAGGGCTCGCGGACGGCTACGAGCAGTACTTC.

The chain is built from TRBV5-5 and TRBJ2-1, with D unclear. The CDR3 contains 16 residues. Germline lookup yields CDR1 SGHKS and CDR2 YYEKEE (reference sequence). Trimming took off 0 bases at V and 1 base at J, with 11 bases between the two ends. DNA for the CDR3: TGTGCCAGCAGCTTGGCCGCAGTTTATTCCTACAATGAGCAGTTCTTC. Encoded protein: CASSLAAVYSYNEQFF. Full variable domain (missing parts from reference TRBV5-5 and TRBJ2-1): DAGVTQSPTHLIKTRGQQVTLRCSPISGHKSVSWYQQVLGQGPQFIFQYYEKEERGRGNFPDRFSARQFPNYSSELNVNALLLGDSALYLCASSLAAVYSYNEQFFGPGTRLTVL.

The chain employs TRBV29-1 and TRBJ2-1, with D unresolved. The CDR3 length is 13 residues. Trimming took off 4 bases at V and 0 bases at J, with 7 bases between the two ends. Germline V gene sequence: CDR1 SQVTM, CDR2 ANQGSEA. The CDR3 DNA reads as TGCAGCGTTGGAGACCGCTCCTACAATGAGCAGTTCTTC. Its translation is CSVGDRSYNEQFF.

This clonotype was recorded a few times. The CDR3, as DNA: TGCAGCGTTGAAGACTTTCGGGAGACTGGCACAGATACGCAGTATTTT. It translates to CSVEDFRETGTDTQYF. This chain connects TRBV29-1 to TRBJ2-3; a possible D gene is TRBD2 (6 bases). This CDR3 is built from 16 residues. Germline V CDR1 and CDR2: SQVTM, ANQGSEA. Trimming pared 0 bases from V and 1 base from J, leaving 14 bases between.

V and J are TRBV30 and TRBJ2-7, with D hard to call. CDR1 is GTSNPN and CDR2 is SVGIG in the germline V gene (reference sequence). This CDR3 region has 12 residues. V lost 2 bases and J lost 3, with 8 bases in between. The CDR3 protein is CAWSRIGYEQYF. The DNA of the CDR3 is TGTGCCTGGAGTCGAATCGGCTACGAGCAGTACTTC.

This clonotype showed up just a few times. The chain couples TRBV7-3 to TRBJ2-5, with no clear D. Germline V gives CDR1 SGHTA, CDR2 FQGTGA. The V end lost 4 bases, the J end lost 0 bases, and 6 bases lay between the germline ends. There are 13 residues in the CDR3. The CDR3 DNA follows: TGTGCCAGCAGCTCCTCGTACCAAGAGACCCAGTACTTC. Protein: CASSSSYQETQYF.

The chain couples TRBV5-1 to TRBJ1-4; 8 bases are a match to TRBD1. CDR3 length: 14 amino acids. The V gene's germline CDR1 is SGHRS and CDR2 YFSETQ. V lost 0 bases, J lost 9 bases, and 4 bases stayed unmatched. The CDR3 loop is CASSLAGQGKKLFF. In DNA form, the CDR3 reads TGCGCCAGCAGCTTGGCCGGACAGGGTAAAAAACTGTTTTTT.

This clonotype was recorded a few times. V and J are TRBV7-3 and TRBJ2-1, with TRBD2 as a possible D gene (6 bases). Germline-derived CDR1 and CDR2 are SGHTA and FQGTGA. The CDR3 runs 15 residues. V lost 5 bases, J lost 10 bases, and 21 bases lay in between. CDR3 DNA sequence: TGTGCCAGCAGCCAAAGGGGTGGGCGGGAAGGAGAGCAGTTCTTC. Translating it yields CASSQRGGREGEQFF. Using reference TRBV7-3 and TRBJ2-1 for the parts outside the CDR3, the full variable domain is GAGVSQTPSNKVTEKGKYVELRCDPISGHTALYWYRQSLGQGPEFLIYFQGTGAADDSGLPNDRFFAVRPEGSVSTLKIQRTERGDSAVYLCASSQRGGREGEQFFGPGTRLTVL.

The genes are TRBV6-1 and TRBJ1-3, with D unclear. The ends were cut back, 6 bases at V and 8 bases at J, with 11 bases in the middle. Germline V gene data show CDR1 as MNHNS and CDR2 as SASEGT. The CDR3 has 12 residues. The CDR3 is CASRETWYTIYF. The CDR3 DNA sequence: TGTGCCAGCAGGGAGACATGGTACACCATATATTTT.

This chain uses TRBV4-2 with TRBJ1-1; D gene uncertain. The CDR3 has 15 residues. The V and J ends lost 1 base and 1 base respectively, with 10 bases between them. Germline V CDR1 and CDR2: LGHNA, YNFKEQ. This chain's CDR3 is CASSQGAGANTEAFF. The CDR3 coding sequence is TGTGCCAGCAGCCAAGGGGCAGGAGCGAACACTGAAGCTTTCTTT.

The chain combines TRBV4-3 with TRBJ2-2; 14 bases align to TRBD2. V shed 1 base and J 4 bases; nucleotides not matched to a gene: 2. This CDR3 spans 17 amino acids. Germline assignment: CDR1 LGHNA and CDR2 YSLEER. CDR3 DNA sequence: TGCGCCAGCAGCCAAGTTGGACTAGCGGGAGGCACCGGGGAGCTGTTTTTT. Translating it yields CASSQVGLAGGTGELFF.

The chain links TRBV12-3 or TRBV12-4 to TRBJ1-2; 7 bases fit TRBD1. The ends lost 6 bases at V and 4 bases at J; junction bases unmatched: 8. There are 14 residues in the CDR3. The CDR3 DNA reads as TGTGCCAGCAGAAAACAGGGGCTCGGCTATGGCTACACCTTC. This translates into CASRKQGLGYGYTF.

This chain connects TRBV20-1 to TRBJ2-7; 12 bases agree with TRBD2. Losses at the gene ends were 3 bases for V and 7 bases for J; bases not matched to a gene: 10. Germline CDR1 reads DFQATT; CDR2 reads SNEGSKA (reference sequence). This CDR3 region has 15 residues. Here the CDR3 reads CSARRLAGEVGEQYF. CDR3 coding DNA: TGCAGTGCTAGGAGACTAGCGGGAGAAGTTGGGGAGCAGTACTTC.

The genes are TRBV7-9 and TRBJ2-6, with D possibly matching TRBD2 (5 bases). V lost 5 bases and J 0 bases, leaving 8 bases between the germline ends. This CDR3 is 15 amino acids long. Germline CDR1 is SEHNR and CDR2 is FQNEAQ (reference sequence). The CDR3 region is CASSRRGSGANVLTF. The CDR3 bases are TGTGCCAGCAGCCGACGGGGCTCTGGGGCCAACGTCCTGACTTTC.

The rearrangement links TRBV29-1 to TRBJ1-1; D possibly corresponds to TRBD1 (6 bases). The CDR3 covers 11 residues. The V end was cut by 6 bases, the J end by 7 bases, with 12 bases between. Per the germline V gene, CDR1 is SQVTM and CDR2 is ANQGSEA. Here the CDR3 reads CSVRGQLEAFF. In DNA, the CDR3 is TGCAGCGTACGGGGGCAGCTTGAAGCTTTCTTT.

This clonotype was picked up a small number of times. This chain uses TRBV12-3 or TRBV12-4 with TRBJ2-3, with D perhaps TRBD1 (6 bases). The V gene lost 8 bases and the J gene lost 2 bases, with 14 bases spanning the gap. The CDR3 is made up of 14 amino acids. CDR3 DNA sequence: TGTGCCAGCCAGAAGGGGGTTCCCACAGATACGCAGTATTTT. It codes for CASQKGVPTDTQYF.

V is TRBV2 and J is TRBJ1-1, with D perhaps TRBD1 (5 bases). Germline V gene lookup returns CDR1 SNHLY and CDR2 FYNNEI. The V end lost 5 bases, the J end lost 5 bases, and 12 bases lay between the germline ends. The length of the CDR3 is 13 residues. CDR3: CASSRGPKTEAFF. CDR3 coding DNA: TGTGCCAGCAGTCGGGGCCCTAAGACTGAAGCTTTCTTT.

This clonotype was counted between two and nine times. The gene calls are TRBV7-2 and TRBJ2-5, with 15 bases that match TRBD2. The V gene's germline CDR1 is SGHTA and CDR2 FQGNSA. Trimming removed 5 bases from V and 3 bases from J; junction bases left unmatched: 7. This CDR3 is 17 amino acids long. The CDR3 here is CASSPPGLAGGKETQYF. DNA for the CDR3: TGTGCCAGCAGCCCTCCGGGACTAGCGGGAGGTAAAGAGACCCAGTACTTC.

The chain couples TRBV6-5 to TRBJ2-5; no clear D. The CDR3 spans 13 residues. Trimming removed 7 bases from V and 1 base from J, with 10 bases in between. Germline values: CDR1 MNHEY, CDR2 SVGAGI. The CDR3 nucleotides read TGTGCCAGCACGGCGACATCCCAAGAGACCCAGTACTTC. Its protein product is CASTATSQETQYF.